These 15 T cell receptor beta chains share one sample of origin, sequenced in a study of blood T cell repertoires in COVID-19. Clones were sequenced by immunoSEQ multiplex PCR, and TCRdb holds only the in-frame ones, with some missing. The repertoire consists of some 150,000 clones, with approximately 90% occurring once and the leading ten covering 15%. Sequences were obtained from peripheral blood. The receptor source for this set is a woman in her thirties or forties with acute or convalescent COVID-19.

The chain couples TRBV27 to TRBJ2-1, with a tentative D call TRBD2 (6 bases). Between the trimmed V and J ends, which lost 7 bases and 0 bases, there was a span of 10 bases. Germline loops: CDR1 MNHEY, CDR2 SMNVEV (reference sequence). This CDR3 contains 14 residues. The DNA for the CDR3 is TGTGCCAGCAACCGGGGGTCCTCCTACAATGAGCAGTTCTTC. As protein: CASNRGSSYNEQFF.

The chain links TRBV19 to TRBJ2-1; D is possibly TRBD1 (6 bases). CDR1 LNHDA and CDR2 SQIVND come from the germline V gene (reference sequence). This CDR3 spans 15 amino acids. Trimming shortened V by 7 bases and J by 4 bases, and 17 bases separated the two germline ends. CDR3 residues: CASNAGASYYNEQFF. The CDR3 nucleotides read TGTGCCAGTAATGCAGGGGCCTCTTATTACAATGAGCAGTTCTTC. The full variable domain, with the rest looked up from reference TRBV19 and TRBJ2-1, is DGGITQSPKYLFRKEGQNVTLSCEQNLNHDAMYWYRQDPGQGLRLIYYSQIVNDFQKGDIAEGYSVSREKKESFPLTVTSAQKNPTAFYLCASNAGASYYNEQFFGPGTRLTVL.

The chain employs TRBV13 and TRBJ2-1; 7 bases are shared with TRBD1. This CDR3 region has 15 residues. The V gene's germline CDR1 is PRHDT and CDR2 FYEKMQ (reference sequence). Losses at the gene ends were 5 bases for V and 2 bases for J; bases not matched to a gene: 6. In DNA, the CDR3 is TGTGCCAGCAGCGCCGGGGACAGTACCTACAATGAGCAGTTCTTC. This gives the protein CASSAGDSTYNEQFF.

This rearrangement joins TRBV3-1 (or the pseudogene TRBV3-2) to TRBJ2-3, with a possible D match to TRBD2 (7 bases). The V and J ends lost 0 bases and 4 bases respectively, with 11 bases between them. Germline V lookup: CDR1 LGHDT, CDR2 YNNKEL (reference sequence). This CDR3 has 15 residues. The CDR3 reads CASSQEWGGSDTQYF. CDR3 nucleotide sequence: TGTGCCAGCAGCCAAGAGTGGGGGGGCTCAGATACGCAGTATTTT.

This chain joins TRBV7-6 and TRBJ2-2; D perhaps matches TRBD1 (6 bases). The CDR3 is 17 amino acids. Trimming removed 4 bases at V and 1 base at J, with 16 bases between. Germline lookup yields CDR1 SGHVS and CDR2 FNYEAQ. DNA for the CDR3: TGTGCCAGCAGCTCGATCGCCGCGGACAGGAACACCGGGGAGCTGTTTTTT. This sequence encodes CASSSIAADRNTGELFF.

V gene TRBV21-1 combines with J gene TRBJ2-7; TRBD1 is taken as the D call from the table, unchecked against the DNA. TRBV21-1 is annotated as a pseudogene. This CDR3 region has 16 residues. CDR3 bases: TGTGCCAGCAGCAAAGTGATCCAGGGCCAAACCTACGAGCAGTACTTC. This codes for CASSKVIQGQTYEQYF.

This clone was seen more than once but under ten times. The rearrangement uses TRBV14 and TRBJ2-7; 9 nucleotides agree with TRBD1. This CDR3 region has 16 residues. Unmatched junction bases numbered 12, after V lost 4 bases and J lost 5 bases. CDR1 is SGHDN, CDR2 FVKESK, per germline. This CDR3 is CASSLPGTGISHEQYF. The CDR3, as DNA: TGTGCCAGCAGCCTTCCTGGGACAGGGATTAGCCACGAGCAGTACTTC.

The V call is TRBV30, the J call TRBJ1-2; perhaps TRBD1 as D (5 bases). Germline V gene lookup returns CDR1 GTSNPN and CDR2 SVGIG (reference sequence). The CDR3 runs to 13 residues. With 0 bases removed from V and 4 bases from J, the gap between germline ends came to 9 bases. The chain's CDR3 is CAWSVNRIYGYTF. CDR3 nucleotide sequence: TGTGCCTGGAGTGTAAACAGGATCTATGGCTACACCTTC. Filled out from reference TRBV30 and TRBJ1-2, the complete variable domain reads SQTIHQWPATLVQPVGSPLSLECTVEGTSNPNLYWYRQAAGRGLQLLFYSVGIGQISSEVPQNLSASRPQDRQFILSSKKLLLSDSGFYLCAWSVNRIYGYTFGSGTRLTVV.

The V call is TRBV7-9, the J call TRBJ2-7; 7 bases are shared with TRBD1. V trimming: 5 bases; J trimming: 7 bases; junction bases outside the gene matches: 20. The germline CDR1 and CDR2 sequences are SEHNR and FQNEAQ (reference sequence). This CDR3 has 17 amino acids. CDR3 sequence: CASSPSGPGQFSSEQYF. The CDR3 region has the DNA TGTGCCAGCAGCCCCTCCGGTCCGGGACAGTTTTCGAGTGAGCAGTACTTC.

The chain is built from TRBV14 and TRBJ2-1, with D uncertain. Germline V lookup: CDR1 SGHDN, CDR2 FVKESK. This CDR3 spans 13 amino acids. Trimming took 0 bases from V and 7 from J, leaving 7 bases between them. CDR3 sequence (DNA): TGTGCCAGCAGCCAAGACATTCGGAATGAGCAGTTCTTC. Its translation: CASSQDIRNEQFF.

The DNA for the CDR3 is TGTGCCAGTAGTATGCGGGTTAATCAGCCCCAGCATTTT. It yields the protein CASSMRVNQPQHF. This chain connects TRBV19 to TRBJ1-5; D unclear. Per germline, CDR1 LNHDA and CDR2 SQIVND (reference sequence). The CDR3 runs 13 residues. V lost 3 bases, J lost 4 bases, and 7 bases lay in between. Combining the CDR3 with reference TRBV19 and TRBJ1-5 gives the whole variable domain DGGITQSPKYLFRKEGQNVTLSCEQNLNHDAMYWYRQDPGQGLRLIYYSQIVNDFQKGDIAEGYSVSREKKESFPLTVTSAQKNPTAFYLCASSMRVNQPQHFGDGTRLSIL.

The chain recombines TRBV19 with TRBJ1-3, with TRBD1 matching 7 bases. V gave up 2 bases and J gave up 4 bases; unmatched junction bases: 8. CDR3 size: 16 residues. Germline loops: CDR1 LNHDA, CDR2 SQIVND (reference sequence). The DNA for the CDR3 is TGTGCCAGTAGTATACGCTGGGGACAGTTCGGAAACACCATATATTTT. Protein product: CASSIRWGQFGNTIYF.

CDR3 in amino acids: CASTRGGISYEQYF. CDR3 nucleotide sequence: TGTGCCAGCACGCGGGGGGGCATCAGCTACGAGCAGTACTTC. The genes are TRBV28 and TRBJ2-7, with 9 bases identical to TRBD2. Germline assignment: CDR1 MDHEN and CDR2 SYDVKM. The trim removed 7 bases at V and 3 bases at J, leaving 7 bases unmatched. The CDR3 consists of 14 residues.

The chain has TRBV28 and TRBJ1-2, with 9 bases identical to TRBD1. V lost 6 bases to trimming and J lost 6 bases; unmatched junction nucleotides: 8. The CDR3 is 14 amino acids. Germline V CDR1 and CDR2: MDHEN, SYDVKM. CDR3 DNA sequence: TGTGCCAGCAGGGTACCGGGACAGGGACATGGCTACACCTTC. It specifies CASRVPGQGHGYTF.

The J gene is TRBJ1-1, the V gene TRBV25-1; weak D call: TRBD1 (5 bases). Trimming stripped 3 bases from V and 2 bases from J, with 13 bases between. Germline CDR1 and CDR2: MGHDK and SYGVNS. This CDR3 is 15 amino acids long. CDR3 DNA sequence: TGTGCCAGCAGTGAGGGGCAGGGCCCTAACACTGAAGCTTTCTTT. Translation gives CASSEGQGPNTEAFF.